This TCR beta chain came from a study of blood T cell repertoires in COVID-19 (dated by TCRdb to the early 2020s). For context, the study as a whole: Collaborator samples came from the United States, Italy and Spain and covered acute and convalescent phases of COVID-19. The prospective study material was composed of cDNA or gDNA derived from T cells, B-cell-depleted T cells, or PBMCs. Deeply sampled blood TCRbeta repertoires from subjects exposed to, actively infected with, or recovered from COVID-19 were included in the dataset. The repertoires were released in a freely available public database intended as a resource for research on the immune response to SARS-CoV-2. The samples were drawn from two sources: the first 160 participants of the ongoing ImmuneRACE study, and 950 to 1,500 subjects contributed by 6 global collaborators. Nearly every sample came with metadata listing a de-identified subject ID, COVID-19 status, age in years and sex. HLA class I and class II types, where available, came from metadata supplied by the sample provider rather than from assay-based typing. The paper's findings and limits, for the study overall: How much clinical and demographic metadata was included differed by source and by participant, and the metadata was provided uncurated.

As for this clone: Its antigen is unknown. Per-nucleotide qualities are absent, and no much larger clonotype sits a single base away.

Whole blood was collected in K2EDTA tubes by collaborating institutions according to the institutions' own protocols. Collaborator samples were shipped for TCRbeta analysis as frozen whole blood, isolated PBMCs, or DNA extracted from either sample type. V is pared back by 0 bases and J by 8 bases, with 11 bases lying between the germline termini. The CDR3 goes from the cysteine to the phenylalanine over 13 residues. Just CDR3 DNA is preserved here, 39 bases in frame from base 1. From a lookup of the germline V gene, CDR1 and CDR2 are SGHRS and YFSETQ. TCRbeta CDR3 regions were amplified from genomic DNA using the immunoSEQ Assay, a bias-controlled multiplex PCR. From the authors' description of their analysis: Within the assay, amplification of reference gene primers was used to estimate how many nucleated cells each sample contained. Sequence reads were collapsed and filtered to measure the absolute abundance of every unique TCRbeta CDR3 rearrangement. For each sample, productive Simpson clonality was calculated as the square root of Simpson's diversity index over productive rearrangements. TCRdb stores this immuneACCESS table with in-frame sequences only. Part of the clones is absent; in the studies checked, under half of the shortfall reflects unresolved V genes, and no reason is known for the rest. That table gives V, J and clone size, and the DNA gave D and trimming. For this sample there are 70,000 or so clones; 90% appear just once. Around 5% of the sample comes from the top ten.

What was sequenced was peripheral blood. The clonotype originates from a woman in her late teens or twenties with acute or convalescent COVID-19. In this chain, TRBV5-1 is recombined with TRBJ1-2; TRBD1 is a weak D gene call, 6 bases matching. CDR3 protein: CASSLEQGRGYTF. The base sequence is TGCGCCAGCAGCTTGGAACAGGGAAGGGGCTACACCTTC.